Each of the 3 T cell receptor beta chains below was sequenced from the same sample in a study of T cells in Graves' hyperthyroidism and ophthalmopathy (dated by TCRdb to between 2018 and 2020). The method was multiplex PCR. The sequencer was an Illumina HiSeq 2000. Amplification of TCR beta CDR3 regions was carried out from RNA transcripts. A first-round RT-PCR of the TCR CDR3 used the HTBI primer set with the Qiagen OneStep RT-PCR kit. TCRdb reprocessed the public reads (quality trimming at Q25 with fastp, clone calling with MiXCR) and kept in-frame beta chains. Rows are unified per CDR3 protein, each entry keeping the most common DNA and genes. The sample table shows approximately 520,000 distinct CDR3 sequences, and about a fifth are seen once. The top ten clones comprise 26% of the sample. Material for sequencing was blood. The receptors shown here come from a man in his late teens or twenties with Graves' hyperthyroidism.

This clonotype showed up many times. The rearrangement joins TRBV6-4 to TRBJ1-3; D not resolved. V shed 5 bases and J shed 0 bases, with 17 bases lying between them. The CDR3 runs 17 residues. CDR1 MRHNA and CDR2 SNTAGT come from the germline V gene. As DNA, the CDR3 is TGTGCCAGCAGTCCTCGGGCCGCGCGCCTCTCTGGAAACACCATATATTTT. This codes for CASSPRAARLSGNTIYF.

This clonotype occurred many times. J is TRBJ1-1 and V is TRBV20-1; no clear D gene. V lost 5 bases and J 3 bases, leaving 10 bases between the germline ends. This CDR3 has 12 residues. Germline loops: CDR1 DFQATT, CDR2 SNEGSKA (reference sequence). CDR3 region: CSAAGEDTEAFF. The CDR3 DNA reads as TGCAGTGCTGCTGGTGAGGACACTGAAGCTTTCTTT.

This clonotype was found many times. It may be a read error: a sequence one base away is much more abundant. The V and J genes are TRBV12-3 or TRBV12-4 and TRBJ1-2; no clear D gene. Trimming removed 7 bases from V and 1 base from J, with 13 bases in between. The CDR3 runs 14 residues. CDR3 sequence: CASNKGEVNYGYTF. CDR3 coding DNA: TGTGCCAGCAATAAAGGCGAGGTTAACTATGGCTACACCTTC.